This paragraph covers one T cell receptor beta chain sequence. The data belong to a study of blood T cell repertoires in COVID-19. Background on the study: Both acute and convalescent COVID-19 samples were obtained from the United States, Italy and Spain. Sources were T cells, B-cell-depleted T cells, or PBMCs; the material itself was cDNA or gDNA.

As processed by the authors: Using reference gene primer amplification, nucleated cell counts were estimated. Data came from immunoSEQ multiplex PCR; TCRdb stores just in-frame clones and leaves some out. V and J calls plus clone size are reproduced from that table; the DNA served to infer D and trimming. The sample has about 370,000 clones, under 90% seen once. Germline V gene data show CDR1 as GTSNPN and CDR2 as SVGIG (reference sequence). The CDR3 sequence is 13 residues long. Cohort 3 recovery required two negative PCRs, clearance, or symptom resolution. The sequence was collected from a woman aged 30 to 39 who had recovered from COVID-19. Sequencing was carried out using PBMCs or T cells enriched from blood (not recorded which). This chain joins TRBV30 and TRBJ1-5; D ambiguous. CDR3 protein: CAARRDSNQPQHF. The CDR3 DNA is TGTGCGGCCCGGAGAGATAGCAATCAGCCCCAGCATTTT.